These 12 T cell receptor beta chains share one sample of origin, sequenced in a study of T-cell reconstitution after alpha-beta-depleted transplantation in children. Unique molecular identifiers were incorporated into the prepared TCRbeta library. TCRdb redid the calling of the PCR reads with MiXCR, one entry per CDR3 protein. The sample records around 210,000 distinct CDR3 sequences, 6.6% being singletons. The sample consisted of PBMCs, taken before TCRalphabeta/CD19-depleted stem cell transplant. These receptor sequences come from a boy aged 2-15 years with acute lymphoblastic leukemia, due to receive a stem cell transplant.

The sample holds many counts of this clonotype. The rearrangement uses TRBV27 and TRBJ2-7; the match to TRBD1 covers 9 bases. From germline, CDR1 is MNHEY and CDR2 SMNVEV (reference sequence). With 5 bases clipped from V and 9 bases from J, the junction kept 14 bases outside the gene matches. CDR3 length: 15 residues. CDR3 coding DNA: TGTGCCAGCAGTGCTCCGGGACAGGGAATGATAGGGCAGTACTTC. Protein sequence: CASSAPGQGMIGQYF.

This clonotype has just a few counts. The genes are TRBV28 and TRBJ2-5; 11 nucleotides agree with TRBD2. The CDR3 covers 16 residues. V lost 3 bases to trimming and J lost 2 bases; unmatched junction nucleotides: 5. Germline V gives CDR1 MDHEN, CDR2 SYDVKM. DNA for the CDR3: TGTGCCAGCAGTTTTGAGGGACTAGCGGTACAAGAGACCCAGTACTTC. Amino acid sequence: CASSFEGLAVQETQYF. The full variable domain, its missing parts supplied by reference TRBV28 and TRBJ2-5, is DVKVTQSSRYLVKRTGEKVFLECVQDMDHENMFWYRQDPGLGLRLIYFSYDVKMKEKGDIPEGYSVSREKKERFSLILESASTNQTSMYLCASSFEGLAVQETQYFGPGTRLLVL.

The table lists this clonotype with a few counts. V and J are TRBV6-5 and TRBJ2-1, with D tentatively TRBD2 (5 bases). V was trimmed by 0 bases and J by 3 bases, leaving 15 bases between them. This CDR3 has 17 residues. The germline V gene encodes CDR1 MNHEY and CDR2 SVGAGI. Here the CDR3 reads CASSYSEGLAGYNEQFF. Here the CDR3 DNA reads TGTGCCAGCAGTTACTCCGAAGGGTTGGCGGGCTACAATGAGCAGTTCTTC.

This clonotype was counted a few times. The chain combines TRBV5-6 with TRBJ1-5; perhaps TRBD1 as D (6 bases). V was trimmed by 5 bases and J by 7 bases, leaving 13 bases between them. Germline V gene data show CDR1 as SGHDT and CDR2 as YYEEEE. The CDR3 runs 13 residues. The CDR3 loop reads CASRPTGYQPQHF. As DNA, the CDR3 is TGTGCCAGCAGACCTACAGGGTACCAGCCCCAGCATTTT.

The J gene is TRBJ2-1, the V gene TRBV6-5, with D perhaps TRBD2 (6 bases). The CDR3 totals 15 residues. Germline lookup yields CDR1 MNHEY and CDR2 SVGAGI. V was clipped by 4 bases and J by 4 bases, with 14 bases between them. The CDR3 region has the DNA TGTGCCAGCAGTTCCCCGGGGGACTTATACAATGAGCAGTTCTTC. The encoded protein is CASSSPGDLYNEQFF.

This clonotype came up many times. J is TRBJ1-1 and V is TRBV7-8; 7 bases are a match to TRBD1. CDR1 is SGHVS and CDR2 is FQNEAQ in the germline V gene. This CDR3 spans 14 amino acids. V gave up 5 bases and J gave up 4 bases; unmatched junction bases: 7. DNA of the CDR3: TGTGCCAGCAGCCCCCGACAGGGAGGCACTGAAGCTTTCTTT. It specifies CASSPRQGGTEAFF.

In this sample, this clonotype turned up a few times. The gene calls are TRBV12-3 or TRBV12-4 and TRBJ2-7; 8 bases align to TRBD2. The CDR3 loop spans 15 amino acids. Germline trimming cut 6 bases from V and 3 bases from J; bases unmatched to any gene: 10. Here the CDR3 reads CASSRTSLRIYEQYF. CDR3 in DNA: TGTGCCAGCAGCAGGACTAGCCTGAGGATCTACGAGCAGTACTTC.

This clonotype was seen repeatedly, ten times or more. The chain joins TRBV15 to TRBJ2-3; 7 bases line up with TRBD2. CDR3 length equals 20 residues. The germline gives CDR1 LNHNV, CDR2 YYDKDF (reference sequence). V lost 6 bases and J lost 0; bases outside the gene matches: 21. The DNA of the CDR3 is TGTGCCACCAGTCTGCGCGCGGGGGAGAAGTACCAATCTAGCACAGATACGCAGTATTTT. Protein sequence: CATSLRAGEKYQSSTDTQYF.

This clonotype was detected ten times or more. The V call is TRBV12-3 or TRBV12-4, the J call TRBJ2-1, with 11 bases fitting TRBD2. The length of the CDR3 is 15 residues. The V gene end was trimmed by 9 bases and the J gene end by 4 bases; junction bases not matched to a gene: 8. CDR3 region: CASCTTSGVYNEQFF. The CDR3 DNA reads TGTGCCAGTTGTACGACTAGCGGGGTGTACAATGAGCAGTTCTTC.

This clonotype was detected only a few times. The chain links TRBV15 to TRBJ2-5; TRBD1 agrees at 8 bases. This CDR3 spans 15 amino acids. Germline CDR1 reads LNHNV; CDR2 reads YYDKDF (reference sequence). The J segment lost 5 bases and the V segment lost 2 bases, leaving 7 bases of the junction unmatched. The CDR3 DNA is TGTGCCACCAGCAGACCGACGGGACAGGCGGAGACCCAGTACTTC. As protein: CATSRPTGQAETQYF.

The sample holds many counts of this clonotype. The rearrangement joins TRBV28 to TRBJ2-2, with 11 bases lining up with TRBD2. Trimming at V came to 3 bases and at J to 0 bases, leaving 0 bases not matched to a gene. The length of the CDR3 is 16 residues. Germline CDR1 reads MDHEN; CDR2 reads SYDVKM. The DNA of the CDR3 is TGTGCCAGCAGTTTTAGCGGGAGGGCGAACACCGGGGAGCTGTTTTTT. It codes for CASSFSGRANTGELFF.

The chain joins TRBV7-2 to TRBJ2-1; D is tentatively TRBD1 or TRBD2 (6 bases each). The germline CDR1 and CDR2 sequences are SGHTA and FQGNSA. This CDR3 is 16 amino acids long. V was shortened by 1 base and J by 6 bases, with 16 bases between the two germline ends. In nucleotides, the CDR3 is TGTGCCAGCAGCTTAGGCGGGGCCAGGGGTGGCAATGAGCAGTTCTTC. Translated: CASSLGGARGGNEQFF.